The rows below give T cell receptor beta chains drawn from one sample of a study of T cells in Graves' hyperthyroidism and ophthalmopathy. TCRdb re-analysed the multiplex PCR reads in MiXCR, keeping a single row per CDR3 protein. The sample has 300,000 or so distinct CDR3 sequences; around 15% are singletons. The sample comprised blood. These receptors were taken from an older woman with Graves' ophthalmopathy. Both conserved end residues are part of each CDR3. The D gene is left open where the match is weak. Rows may omit the clone size; those that give it use once, few, many or a size class.

V	size	D	J	DNA	CDR3
TRBV6-1	many	NA	TRBJ2-5	TGTGCCAGCAGTGAATTCGGACCGAGCCAAGAGACCCAGTACTTC	CASSEFGPSQETQYF
TRBV5-8	NA	NA	TRBJ1-2	TGTGCCAGCAGATCCCCGGGATCCACTAACTATGGCTACACCTTC	CASRSPGSTNYGYTF
TRBV30	NA	TRBD1	TRBJ1-5	TGTGCCTGGGGTCTGGCGGGACAGAGCAATCAGCCCCAGCATTTT	CAWGLAGQSNQPQHF
TRBV20-1	many	NA	TRBJ2-5	TGCAGTGCTAGCGACGAAGAAACGGACACTTACCAAGAGACCCAGTACTTC	CSASDEETDTYQETQYF
TRBV10-3	many	TRBD1	TRBJ2-7	TGTGCCATCAGAGTACAGGGGGCAGGCGACGAGCAGTACTTC	CAIRVQGAGDEQYF
TRBV7-9	NA	TRBD2	TRBJ2-7	TGTGCCAGCAAAACCGGGACTAGCGCCTACGAGCAGTACTTC	CASKTGTSAYEQYF
TRBV29-1	many	NA	TRBJ2-3	TGCAGCGTCCCCGGAGGCGGGAACTCAGATACGCAGTATTTT	CSVPGGGNSDTQYF
TRBV13	NA	NA	TRBJ1-5	TGTGCCAGCAGCCGGGGATTCGGGGGGCCGCCCCAGCATTTT	CASSRGFGGPPQHF
TRBV28	NA	TRBD1	TRBJ1-5	TGTGCCAGCGCCGACAGGGGGCGCCTTCAGCCCCAGCATTTT	CASADRGRLQPQHF
TRBV28	many	TRBD2	TRBJ2-5	TGTGCCAGCAGTTTAGGAGGGAGGGTAGAGACCCAGTACTTC	CASSLGGRVETQYF
TRBV5-6	many	NA	TRBJ2-1	TGTGCCAGCAGCTTCAGGGGCGCGTCGGGCAATGAGCAGTTCTTC	CASSFRGASGNEQFF
TRBV3-1	many	TRBD2	TRBJ2-7	TGTGCCAGCAGCCAGCGGGAGGGCGGCGAGCAGTACTTC	CASSQREGGEQYF
TRBV6-2/TRBV6-3	few	NA	TRBJ2-7	TGTGCCAGCAGTTACTCGGCAGGGGTGTCCTACGAGCAGTACTTC	CASSYSAGVSYEQYF
TRBV5-1	NA	TRBD1	TRBJ1-2	TGCGCCAGCAGCTTACTGCAGGGGGCAACGGGTGGCTACACCTTC	CASSLLQGATGGYTF
TRBV27	many	NA	TRBJ2-7	TGTGCCAGCAGCAAACCGGGGGCATACGAGCAGTACTTC	CASSKPGAYEQYF
TRBV27	NA	TRBD1	TRBJ2-5	TGTGCCAGCAGTCTGGACAGGGTGCAGACCCAGTACTTC	CASSLDRVQTQYF
TRBV28	NA	NA	TRBJ2-7	TGTGCCAGCAGCCACGTCACCGGTCCCTACAATGAGCAGTACTTC	CASSHVTGPYNEQYF
TRBV7-2	many	NA	TRBJ1-2	TGTGCCAGCAGCTTCAGCCGCGATATCTATGGCTACACCTTC	CASSFSRDIYGYTF
TRBV29-1	few	NA	TRBJ2-5	TGCAGCGTTGAACTAGAGGCCGTAGAGACCCAGTACTTC	CSVELEAVETQYF
TRBV10-1	many	NA	TRBJ1-6	TGCGCCAGCCCCCGTCAGGCCTGTGGTTCACCCCTCCACTTT	CASPRQACGSPLHF
TRBV12-3/TRBV12-4	NA	NA	TRBJ2-1	TGTGCCAGCAGTTTGTCGGCTCCCGGCGTAAATGGGCAGTTCTTC	CASSLSAPGVNGQFF
TRBV6-5	NA	TRBD2	TRBJ2-7	TGTGCCAGCAGTTACTCGGGACTAGCGGGGTACTACGAGCAGTACTTC	CASSYSGLAGYYEQYF
TRBV5-1	few	NA	TRBJ2-3	TGCGCCAGCAGCTTGCCGCTCCTTGGGGTAAGCACAGATACGCAGTATTTT	CASSLPLLGVSTDTQYF
TRBV6-1	NA	TRBD2	TRBJ2-7	TGTGCCAGCACCCTGGGACTAGCGGGAGGCGAGCAGTACTTC	CASTLGLAGGEQYF
TRBV4-2	few	TRBD1	TRBJ2-7	TGTGCCAGCAGCCAAGCAGAGATCCGGGACAGGGGCGGCTACGAGCAGTACTTC	CASSQAEIRDRGGYEQYF
TRBV20-1	NA	TRBD2	TRBJ2-5	TGCAGTGCTAGGGGGACTAGCGGGGGGGCAGAGACCCAGTACTTC	CSARGTSGGAETQYF
TRBV4-2	few	NA	TRBJ1-3	TGTGCCAGCAGCGCTTCGGTGGGGGCGACTGGAAACACCATATATTTT	CASSASVGATGNTIYF
TRBV7-8	few	NA	TRBJ2-7	TGTGCCAGCTTGGACCCGGTTCACCCCGGCGAGCAGTACTTC	CASLDPVHPGEQYF
TRBV2	many	TRBD2	TRBJ2-5	TGTGCCAGCAGTGAAGCGGGGCTAGCGGGGGGGCATGAGACCCAGTACTTC	CASSEAGLAGGHETQYF
TRBV20-1	many	TRBD1	TRBJ2-7	TGCAGTGCTACTTCGGGACAGGGCGAGCAGTACTTC	CSATSGQGEQYF
TRBV18	many	NA	TRBJ2-7	TGTGCCAGCTCACGGGGGAGTCTCGACGAGCAGTACTTC	CASSRGSLDEQYF
TRBV19	NA	TRBD1	TRBJ1-1	TGTGCCAGTAGTATTCAGGGGGCCACTGAAGCTTTCTTT	CASSIQGATEAFF
TRBV28	many	NA	TRBJ1-2	TGTGCCAGCAGTTCGACAGCATTTAACTATGGCTACACCTTC	CASSSTAFNYGYTF
TRBV15	NA	NA	TRBJ2-2	TGTGCCACCAGCACCGGGGCTAGAACCGGGGAGCTGTCTTTT	CATSTGARTGELSF
TRBV28	NA	NA	TRBJ2-2	TGTGCCGGTGAGGGAACCACCGGGGAGCTGTTTTTT	CAGEGTTGELFF
TRBV18	many	NA	TRBJ2-1	TGTGCCAGCTCACCACGGGACTTAGGGGCCTACAATGAGCAGTTCTTC	CASSPRDLGAYNEQFF
TRBV7-8	many	NA	TRBJ1-3	TGTGCCAGCAGCTTATGGGGGTCCGACGGATACTACTCTGGAAACACCATATATTTT	CASSLWGSDGYYSGNTIYF
TRBV20-1	many	NA	TRBJ2-3	TGCAGTGCTAGAGCTCGCGGGCAGGGGAACACAGATACGCAGTATTTT	CSARARGQGNTDTQYF
TRBV6-2/TRBV6-3	few	TRBD1	TRBJ1-1	TGTGCCAGCAGTTACGGGCCAGGGGGATACACTGAAGCTTTCTTT	CASSYGPGGYTEAFF
TRBV20-1	NA	NA	TRBJ1-4	TGCAGTGCTCTGGGCCCTACTAATGAAAAACTGTTTTTT	CSALGPTNEKLFF